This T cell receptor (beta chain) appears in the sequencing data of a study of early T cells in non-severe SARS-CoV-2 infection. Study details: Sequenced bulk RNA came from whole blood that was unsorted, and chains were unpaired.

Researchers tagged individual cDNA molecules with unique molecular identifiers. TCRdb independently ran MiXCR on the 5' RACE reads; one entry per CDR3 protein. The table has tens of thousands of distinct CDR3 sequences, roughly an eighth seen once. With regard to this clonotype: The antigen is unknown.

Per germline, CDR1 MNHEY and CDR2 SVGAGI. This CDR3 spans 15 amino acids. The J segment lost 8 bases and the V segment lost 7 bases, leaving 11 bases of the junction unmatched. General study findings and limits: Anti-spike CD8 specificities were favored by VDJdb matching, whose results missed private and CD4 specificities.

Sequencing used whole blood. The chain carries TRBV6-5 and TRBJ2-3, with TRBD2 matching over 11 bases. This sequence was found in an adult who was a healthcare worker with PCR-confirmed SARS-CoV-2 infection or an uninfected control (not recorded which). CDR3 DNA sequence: TGTGCCAGCACCGATAGCGGGGGGGCCTATGGTACGCAGTATTTT. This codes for CASTDSGGAYGTQYF.